What follows describes a single T cell receptor beta chain. The data were obtained in a study of immune cell composition in non-small cell lung cancer. Assay: immunoSEQ multiplex PCR; the TCRdb copy retains only in-frame clones and omits some. The data show around 6,400 clones, nearly 90% seen once. Normal lung sampling was at least 3 cm from the tumour, as distant as possible. J was trimmed by 4 bases and V by 5 bases; bases with no gene match: 8. This CDR3 region has 16 residues. Germline CDR1 LGHNA, CDR2 YSLEER. The chain employs TRBV4-3 and TRBJ1-4; 9 bases match TRBD1. The receptor comes from a human donor with non-small cell lung cancer. The sequenced sample was non-adjacent lung tissue. The CDR3 region has the DNA TGCGCCAGCAGCAAAAGCCCGGGACAGGGTAATGAAAAACTGTTTTTT. Its translation: CASSKSPGQGNEKLFF.